The clone carrying this T cell receptor beta chain has a single count. The antigen is unknown. The entry originates in a study of cytomegalovirus exposure and HLA in healthy donors. Notes on the study in general: While the bulk of TCR sequences proved rare, some public TCRs turned up in many donors.

The PCR used 60 Vbeta and 13 Jbeta primers. Data came from immunoSEQ multiplex PCR; TCRdb stores just in-frame clones and leaves some out. The sample records some 150,000 clones, 70% to 90% being singletons. Germline assignment: CDR1 MDHEN and CDR2 SYDVKM. The germline V and J ends were trimmed by 6 bases and 1 base, with 10 bases remaining between them. The CDR3 is made up of 13 amino acids. The chain has TRBV28 and TRBJ2-7; tentatively, D is TRBD1 (5 bases). The TCR sequence derives from a woman under 30 in good health and CMV-seronegative. What was sequenced was PBMCs. For the CDR3, the DNA is TGTGCCAGCAGACCCGACAGTTCCTACGAGCAGTACTTC. This sequence encodes CASRPDSSYEQYF.